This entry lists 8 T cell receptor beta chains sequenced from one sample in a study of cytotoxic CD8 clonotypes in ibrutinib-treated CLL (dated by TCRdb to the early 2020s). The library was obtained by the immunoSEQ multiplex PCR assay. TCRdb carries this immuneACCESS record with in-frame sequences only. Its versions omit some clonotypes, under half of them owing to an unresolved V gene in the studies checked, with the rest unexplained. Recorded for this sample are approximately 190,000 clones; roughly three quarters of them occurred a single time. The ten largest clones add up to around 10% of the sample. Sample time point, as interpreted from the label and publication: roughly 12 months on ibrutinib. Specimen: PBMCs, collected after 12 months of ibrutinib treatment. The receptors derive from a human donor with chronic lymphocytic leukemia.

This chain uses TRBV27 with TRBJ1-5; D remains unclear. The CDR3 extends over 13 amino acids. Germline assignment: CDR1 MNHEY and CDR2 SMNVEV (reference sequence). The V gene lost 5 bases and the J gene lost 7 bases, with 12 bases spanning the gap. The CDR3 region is CASSRAGVQPQHF. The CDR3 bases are TGTGCCAGCAGTCGGGCGGGTGTGCAGCCCCAGCATTTT.

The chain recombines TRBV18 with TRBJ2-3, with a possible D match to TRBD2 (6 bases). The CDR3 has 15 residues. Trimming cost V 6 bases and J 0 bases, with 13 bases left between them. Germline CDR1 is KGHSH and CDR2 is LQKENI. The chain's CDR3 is CASSPTRSSTDTQYF. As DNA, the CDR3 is TGTGCCAGCTCCCCGACTAGATCTAGCACAGATACGCAGTATTTT.

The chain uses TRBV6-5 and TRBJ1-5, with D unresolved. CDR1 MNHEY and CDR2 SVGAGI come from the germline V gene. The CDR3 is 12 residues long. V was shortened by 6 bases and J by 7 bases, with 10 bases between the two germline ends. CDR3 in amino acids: CASSLPGQPQHF. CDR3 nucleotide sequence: TGTGCCAGCAGCCTGCCTGGACAGCCCCAGCATTTT.

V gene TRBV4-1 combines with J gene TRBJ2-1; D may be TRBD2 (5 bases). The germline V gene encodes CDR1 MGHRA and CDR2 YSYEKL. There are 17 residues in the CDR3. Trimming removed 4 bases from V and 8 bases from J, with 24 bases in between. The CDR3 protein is CASSRAPTATPEDEQFF. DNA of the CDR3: TGCGCCAGCAGCCGAGCGCCTACAGCAACTCCGGAGGATGAGCAGTTCTTC.

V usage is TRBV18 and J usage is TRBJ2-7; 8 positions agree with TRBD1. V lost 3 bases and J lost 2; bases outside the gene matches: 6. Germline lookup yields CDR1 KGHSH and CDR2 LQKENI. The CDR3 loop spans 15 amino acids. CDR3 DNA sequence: TGTGCCAGCTCACCCCCGGGACAGGTTGCCTACGAGCAGTACTTC. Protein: CASSPPGQVAYEQYF.

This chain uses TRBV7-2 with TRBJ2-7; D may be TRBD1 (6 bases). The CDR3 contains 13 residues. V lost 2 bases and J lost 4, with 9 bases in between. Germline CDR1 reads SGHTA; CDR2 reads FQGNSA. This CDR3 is CASSLNRVYEQYF. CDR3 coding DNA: TGTGCCAGCAGCTTAAACAGGGTGTACGAGCAGTACTTC.

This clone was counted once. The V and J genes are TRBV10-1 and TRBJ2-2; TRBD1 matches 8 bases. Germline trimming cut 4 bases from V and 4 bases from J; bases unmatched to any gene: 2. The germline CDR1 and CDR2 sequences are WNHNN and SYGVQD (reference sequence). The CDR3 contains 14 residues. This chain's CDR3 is CASSGTGSTGELFF. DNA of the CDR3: TGCGCCAGCAGTGGGACAGGGAGCACCGGGGAGCTGTTTTTT.

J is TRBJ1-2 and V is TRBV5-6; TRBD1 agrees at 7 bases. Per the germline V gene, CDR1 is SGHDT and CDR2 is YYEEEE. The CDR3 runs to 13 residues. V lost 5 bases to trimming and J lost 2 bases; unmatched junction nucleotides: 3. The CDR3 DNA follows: TGTGCCAGCAGACCCAGGGGGAACTATGGCTACACCTTC. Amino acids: CASRPRGNYGYTF.